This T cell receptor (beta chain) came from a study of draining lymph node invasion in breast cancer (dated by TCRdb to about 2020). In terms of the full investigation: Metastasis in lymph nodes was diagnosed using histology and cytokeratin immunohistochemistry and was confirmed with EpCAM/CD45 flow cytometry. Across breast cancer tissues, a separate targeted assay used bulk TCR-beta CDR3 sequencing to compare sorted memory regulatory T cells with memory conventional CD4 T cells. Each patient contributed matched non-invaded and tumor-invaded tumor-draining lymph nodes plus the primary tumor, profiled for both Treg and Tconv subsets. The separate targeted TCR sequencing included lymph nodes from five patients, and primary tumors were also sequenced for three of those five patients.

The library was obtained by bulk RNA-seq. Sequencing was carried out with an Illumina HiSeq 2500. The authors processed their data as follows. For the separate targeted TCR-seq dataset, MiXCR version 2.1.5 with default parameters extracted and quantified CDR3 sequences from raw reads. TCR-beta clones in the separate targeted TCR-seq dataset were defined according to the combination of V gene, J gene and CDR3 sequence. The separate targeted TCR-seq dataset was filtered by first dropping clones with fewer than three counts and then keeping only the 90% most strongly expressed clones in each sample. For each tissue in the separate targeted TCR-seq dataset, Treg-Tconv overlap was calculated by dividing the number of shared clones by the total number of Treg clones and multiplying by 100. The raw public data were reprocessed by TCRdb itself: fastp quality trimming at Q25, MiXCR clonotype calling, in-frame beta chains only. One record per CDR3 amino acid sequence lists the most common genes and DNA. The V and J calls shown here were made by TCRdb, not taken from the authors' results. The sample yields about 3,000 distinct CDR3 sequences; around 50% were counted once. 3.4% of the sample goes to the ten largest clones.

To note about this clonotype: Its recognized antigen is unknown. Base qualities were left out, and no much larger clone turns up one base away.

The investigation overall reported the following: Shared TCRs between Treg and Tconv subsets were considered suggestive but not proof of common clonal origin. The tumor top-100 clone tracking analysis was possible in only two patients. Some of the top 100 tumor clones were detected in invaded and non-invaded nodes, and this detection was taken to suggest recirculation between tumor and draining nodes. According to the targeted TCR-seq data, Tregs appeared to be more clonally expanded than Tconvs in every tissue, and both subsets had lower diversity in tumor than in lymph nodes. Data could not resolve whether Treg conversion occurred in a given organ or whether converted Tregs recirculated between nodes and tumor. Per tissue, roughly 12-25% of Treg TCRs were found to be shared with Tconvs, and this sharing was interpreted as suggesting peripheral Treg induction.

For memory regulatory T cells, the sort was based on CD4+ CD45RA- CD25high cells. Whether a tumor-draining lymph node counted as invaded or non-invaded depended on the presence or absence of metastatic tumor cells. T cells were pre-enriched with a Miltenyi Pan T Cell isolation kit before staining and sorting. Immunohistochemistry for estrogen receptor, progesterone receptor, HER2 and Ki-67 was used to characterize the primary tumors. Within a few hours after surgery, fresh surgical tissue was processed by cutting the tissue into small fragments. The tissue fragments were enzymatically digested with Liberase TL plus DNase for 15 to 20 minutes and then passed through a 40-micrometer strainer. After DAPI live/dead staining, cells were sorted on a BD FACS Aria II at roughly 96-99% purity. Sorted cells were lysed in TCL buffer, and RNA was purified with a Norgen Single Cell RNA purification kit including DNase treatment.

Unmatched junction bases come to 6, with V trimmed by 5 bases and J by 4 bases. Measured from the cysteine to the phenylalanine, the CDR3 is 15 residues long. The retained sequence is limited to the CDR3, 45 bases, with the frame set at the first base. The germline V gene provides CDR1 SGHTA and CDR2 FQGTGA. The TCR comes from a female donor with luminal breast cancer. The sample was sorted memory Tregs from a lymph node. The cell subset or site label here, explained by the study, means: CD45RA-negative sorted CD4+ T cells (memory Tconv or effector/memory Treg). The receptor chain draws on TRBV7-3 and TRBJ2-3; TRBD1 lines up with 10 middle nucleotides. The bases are TGTGCCAGCAGCATAAGACAGGGGGCGGCAGATACGCAGTATTTT. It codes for CASSIRQGAADTQYF.